Included here is one TCR beta chain sequence, with context. The length of the CDR3 is 14 residues. Trimming left V 5 bases short and J 0 bases short, with 11 bases between. Germline V gene lookup returns CDR1 LNHDA and CDR2 SQIVND (reference sequence). This specimen belongs to a study of shared clonotypes between healthy human individuals. TCRdb's table, derived via immunoSEQ multiplex PCR, lists solely in-frame clones and lacks some. In the table there are nearly 750,000 clones, 72% of which are singletons. What was sequenced was memory CD4+ T cells sorted from blood. Sample subset: CD45RA-negative fraction. The chain couples TRBV19 to TRBJ2-7, with TRBD1 as a possible D gene (5 bases). The receptor comes from a woman aged 25 to 39 in good health. The CDR3 region is CASSWQGSSYEQYF. The CDR3 DNA reads TGTGCCAGTAGTTGGCAGGGAAGCTCCTACGAGCAGTACTTC.